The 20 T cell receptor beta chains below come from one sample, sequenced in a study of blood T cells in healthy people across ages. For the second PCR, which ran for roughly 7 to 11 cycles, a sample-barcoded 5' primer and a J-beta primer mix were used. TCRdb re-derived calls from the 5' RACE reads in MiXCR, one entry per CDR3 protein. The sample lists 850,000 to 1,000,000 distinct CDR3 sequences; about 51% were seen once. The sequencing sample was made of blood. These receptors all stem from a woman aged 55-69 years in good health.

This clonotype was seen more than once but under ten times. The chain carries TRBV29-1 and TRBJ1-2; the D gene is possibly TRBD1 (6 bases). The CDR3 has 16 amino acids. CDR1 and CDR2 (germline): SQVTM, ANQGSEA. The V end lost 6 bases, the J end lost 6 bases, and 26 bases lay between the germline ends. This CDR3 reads CSVAQGFIPLAHGYTF. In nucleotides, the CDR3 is TGCAGCGTAGCACAGGGATTCATCCCCCTAGCCCATGGCTACACCTTC. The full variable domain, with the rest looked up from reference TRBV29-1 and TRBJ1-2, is SAVISQKPSRDICQRGTSLTIQCQVDSQVTMMFWYRQQPGQSLTLIATANQGSEATYESGFVIDKFPISRPNLTFSTLTVSNMSPEDSSIYLCSVAQGFIPLAHGYTFGSGTRLTVV.

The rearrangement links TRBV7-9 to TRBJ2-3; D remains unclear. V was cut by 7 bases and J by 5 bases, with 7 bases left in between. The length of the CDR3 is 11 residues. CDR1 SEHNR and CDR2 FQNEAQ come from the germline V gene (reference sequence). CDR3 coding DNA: TGTGCCAGCACCCGGGTAGATACGCAGTATTTT. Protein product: CASTRVDTQYF.

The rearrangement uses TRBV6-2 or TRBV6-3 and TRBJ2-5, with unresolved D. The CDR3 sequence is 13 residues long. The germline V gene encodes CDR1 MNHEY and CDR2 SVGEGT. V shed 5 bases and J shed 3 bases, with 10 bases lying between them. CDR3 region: CASSRRREETQYF. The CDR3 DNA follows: TGTGCCAGCAGTCGAAGACGGGAAGAGACCCAGTACTTC.

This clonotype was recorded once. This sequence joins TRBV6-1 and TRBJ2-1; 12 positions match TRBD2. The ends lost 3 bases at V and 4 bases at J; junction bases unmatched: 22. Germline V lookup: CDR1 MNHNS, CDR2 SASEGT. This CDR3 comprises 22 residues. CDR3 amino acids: CASSDPPRGLAGGRGLYNEQFF. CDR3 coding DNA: TGTGCCAGCAGTGATCCCCCCCGGGGTCTAGCGGGAGGGCGAGGGTTGTACAATGAGCAGTTCTTC.

CDR3 nucleotides: TGTGCCAGCAGCCGACAGGGGTGGACCCAGTACTTC. Translating gives CASSRQGWTQYF. The chain joins TRBV5-8 to TRBJ2-5, with TRBD1 matching over 8 bases. The CDR3 totals 12 residues. The ends lost 4 bases at V and 7 bases at J; junction bases unmatched: 3. From germline, CDR1 is SGHTS and CDR2 YDEGEE.

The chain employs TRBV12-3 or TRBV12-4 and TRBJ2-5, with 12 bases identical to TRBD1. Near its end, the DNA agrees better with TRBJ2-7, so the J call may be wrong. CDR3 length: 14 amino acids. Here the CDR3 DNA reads TGTGCCAGCAAGAAGGGACAGGGGGCTTTCGAGCAGTACTTC. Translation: CASKKGQGAFEQYF.

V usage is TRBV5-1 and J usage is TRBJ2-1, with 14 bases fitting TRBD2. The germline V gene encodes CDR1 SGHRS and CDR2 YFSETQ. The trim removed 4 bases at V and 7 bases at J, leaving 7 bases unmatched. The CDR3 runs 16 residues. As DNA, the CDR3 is TGCGCCAGCAGCCTCCAGGGACTAGCGGGAGTGAATGAGCAGTTCTTC. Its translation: CASSLQGLAGVNEQFF.

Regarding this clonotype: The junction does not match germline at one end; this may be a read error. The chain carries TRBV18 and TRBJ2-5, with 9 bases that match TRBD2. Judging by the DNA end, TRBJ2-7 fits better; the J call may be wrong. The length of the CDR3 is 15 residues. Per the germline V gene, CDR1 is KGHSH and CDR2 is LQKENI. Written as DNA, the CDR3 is TGTGCCAGCCCACCAAGGAGCGGGGGGTTCTACGAGCAGTACTTC. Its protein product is CASPPRSGGFYEQYF.

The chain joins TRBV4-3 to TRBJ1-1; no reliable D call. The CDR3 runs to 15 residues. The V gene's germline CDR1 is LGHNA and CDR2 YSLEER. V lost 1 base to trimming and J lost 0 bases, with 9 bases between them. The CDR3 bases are TGCGCCAGCAGCCAAGGGTCGACATTGAACACTGAAGCTTTCTTT. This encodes CASSQGSTLNTEAFF.

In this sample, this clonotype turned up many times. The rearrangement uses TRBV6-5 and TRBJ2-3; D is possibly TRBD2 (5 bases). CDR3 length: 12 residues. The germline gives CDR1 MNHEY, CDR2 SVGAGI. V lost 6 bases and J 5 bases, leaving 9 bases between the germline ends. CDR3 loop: CASSRRGDTQYF. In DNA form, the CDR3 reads TGTGCCAGCAGCCGACGGGGAGATACGCAGTATTTT.

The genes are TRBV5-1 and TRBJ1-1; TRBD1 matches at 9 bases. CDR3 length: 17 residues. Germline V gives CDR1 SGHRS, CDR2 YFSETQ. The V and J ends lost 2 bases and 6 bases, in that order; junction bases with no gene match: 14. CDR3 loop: CASSFSYPGTGRAEAFF. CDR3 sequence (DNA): TGCGCCAGCAGCTTTTCATATCCCGGGACAGGGAGAGCTGAAGCTTTCTTT.

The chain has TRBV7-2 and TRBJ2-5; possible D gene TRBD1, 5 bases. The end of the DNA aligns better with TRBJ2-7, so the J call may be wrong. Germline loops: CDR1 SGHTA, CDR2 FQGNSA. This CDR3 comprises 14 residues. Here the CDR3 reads CASSDVGRVYEQYF. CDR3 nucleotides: TGTGCCAGCAGCGATGTGGGGCGAGTCTACGAGCAGTACTTC.

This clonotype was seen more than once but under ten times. In DNA form, the CDR3 reads TGTGCCAGCACTCCACAGGGGGCGCGTCATGGCTACACCTTC. Protein product: CASTPQGARHGYTF. J is TRBJ1-2 and V is TRBV25-1, with 9 bases matching TRBD1. J gave up 6 bases and V 7 bases, and 9 bases lay outside the gene matches. This CDR3 is 14 amino acids long. CDR1 is MGHDK and CDR2 is SYGVNS in the germline V gene.

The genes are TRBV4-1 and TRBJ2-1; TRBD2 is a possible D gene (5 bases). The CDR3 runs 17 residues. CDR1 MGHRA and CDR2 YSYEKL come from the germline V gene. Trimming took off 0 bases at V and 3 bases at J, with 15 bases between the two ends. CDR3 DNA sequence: TGCGCCAGCAGCCAAGATCTTAGATCGGGATTCTACAATGAGCAGTTCTTC. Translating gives CASSQDLRSGFYNEQFF.

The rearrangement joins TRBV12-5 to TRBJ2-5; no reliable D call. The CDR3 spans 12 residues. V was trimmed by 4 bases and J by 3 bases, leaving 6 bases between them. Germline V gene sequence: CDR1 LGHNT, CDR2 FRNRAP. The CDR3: CASGSAEETQYF. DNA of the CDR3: TGTGCTAGTGGTTCGGCCGAAGAGACCCAGTACTTC.

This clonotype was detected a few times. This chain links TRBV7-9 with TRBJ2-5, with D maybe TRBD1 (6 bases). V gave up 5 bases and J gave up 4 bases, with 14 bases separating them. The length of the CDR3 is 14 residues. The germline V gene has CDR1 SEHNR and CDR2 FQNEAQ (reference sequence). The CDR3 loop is CASSPGRTAETQYF. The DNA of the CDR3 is TGTGCCAGCAGCCCAGGCCGGACAGCAGAGACCCAGTACTTC. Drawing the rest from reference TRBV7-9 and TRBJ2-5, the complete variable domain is DTGVSQNPRHKITKRGQNVTFRCDPISEHNRLYWYRQTLGQGPEFLTYFQNEAQLEKSRLLSDRFSAERPKGSFSTLEIQRTEQGDSAMYLCASSPGRTAETQYFGPGTRLLVL.

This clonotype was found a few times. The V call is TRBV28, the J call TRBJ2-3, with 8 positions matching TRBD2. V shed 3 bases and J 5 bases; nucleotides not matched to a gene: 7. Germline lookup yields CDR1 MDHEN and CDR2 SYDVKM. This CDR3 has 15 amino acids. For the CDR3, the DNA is TGTGCCAGCAGTTTTTCGGGAGGGCCCAGAGATACGCAGTATTTT. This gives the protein CASSFSGGPRDTQYF.

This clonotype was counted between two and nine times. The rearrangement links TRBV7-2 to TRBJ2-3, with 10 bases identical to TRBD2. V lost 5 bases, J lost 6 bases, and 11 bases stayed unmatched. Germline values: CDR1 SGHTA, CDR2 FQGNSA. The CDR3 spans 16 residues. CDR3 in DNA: TGTGCCAGCAGCCCACGACTAGCGGGTCGAGAGGATACGCAGTATTTT. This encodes CASSPRLAGREDTQYF. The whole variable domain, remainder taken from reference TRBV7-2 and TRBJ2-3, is GAGVSQSPSNKVTEKGKDVELRCDPISGHTALYWYRQSLGQGLEFLIYFQGNSAPDKSGLPSDRFSAERTGGSVSTLTIQRTQQEDSAVYLCASSPRLAGREDTQYFGPGTRLTVL.

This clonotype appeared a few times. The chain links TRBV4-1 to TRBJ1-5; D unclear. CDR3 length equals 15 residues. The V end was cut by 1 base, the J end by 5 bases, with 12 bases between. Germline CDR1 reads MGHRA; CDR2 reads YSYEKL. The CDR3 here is CASSQGGKNDQPQHF. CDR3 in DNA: TGCGCCAGCAGCCAAGGAGGTAAAAATGATCAGCCCCAGCATTTT.

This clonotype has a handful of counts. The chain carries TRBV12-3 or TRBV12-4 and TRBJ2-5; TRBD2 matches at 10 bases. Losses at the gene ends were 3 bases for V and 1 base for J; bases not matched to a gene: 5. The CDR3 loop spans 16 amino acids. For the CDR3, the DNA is TGTGCCAGCAGTTTCCGAGCGGGAGGGACCCAAGAGACCCAGTACTTC. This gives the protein CASSFRAGGTQETQYF.